This T cell receptor (beta chain) was identified during a study of blood T cell repertoires in COVID-19. Study overall: Sites across the United States, Italy and Spain contributed samples from acute and convalescent COVID-19.

CDR3 length: 13 residues. Germline CDR1 and CDR2: SGHRS and YFSETQ. With 0 bases removed from V and 4 bases from J, the gap between germline ends came to 7 bases. Sequencing used immunoSEQ multiplex PCR; TCRdb keeps in-frame clones, though not all of them. The sample shows about 120,000 clones, about 83% of them seen only once. The chain carries TRBV5-1 and TRBJ1-1; D is possibly TRBD1 (6 bases). This clonotype was obtained from a man in his fifties or sixties with acute or convalescent COVID-19. Specimen: peripheral blood. CDR3 residues: CASSLEGGTEAFF. CDR3 coding DNA: TGCGCCAGCAGCTTGGAAGGGGGCACTGAAGCTTTCTTT. The full variable domain, its missing parts supplied by reference TRBV5-1 and TRBJ1-1, is KAGVTQTPRYLIKTRGQQVTLSCSPISGHRSVSWYQQTPGQGLQFLFEYFSETQRNKGNFPGRFSGRQFSNSRSEMNVSTLELGDSALYLCASSLEGGTEAFFGQGTRLTVV.